This T cell receptor (beta chain) was documented in a study of shared clonotypes between healthy human individuals. Terminally differentiated effector memory CD45RA+ cells were left out of the naive CD8 fraction, which was CD45RO-negative and positively selected for CCR7. Method: immunoSEQ multiplex PCR; TCRdb's copy keeps in-frame clones and lacks some. The sample contains over 2 million clones, about 95% of which appear only once. Whole-study results and caveats: Naive subsets typically showed greater estimated richness than memory subsets.

As regards this clone: No antigen is known for it.

V shed 4 bases and J shed 3 bases, with 20 bases lying between them. The CDR3 sequence is 16 residues long. CDR1 SGDLS and CDR2 YYNGEE come from the germline V gene. The chain couples TRBV9 to TRBJ2-7; the D call may be TRBD1 or TRBD2 (7 bases each). Sequences were obtained from naive CD8+ T cells sorted from blood. The sequence came from a man between 18 and 35 years old in good health. The DNA for the CDR3 is TGTGCCAGCAGCCCTAGCGGACAGGCAGGTATCTACGAGCAGTACTTC. This codes for CASSPSGQAGIYEQYF.